The sequence of this TCR beta chain was determined in a study of cytomegalovirus exposure and HLA in healthy donors. Study-wide points: As a later analysis revealed, the rate of TCR association differed by HLA locus, with DRB1 most and HLA-C fewest. Rarity held for most TCR sequences, but there were some public TCRs that occurred in many donors.

The PCR ran on 60 Vbeta and 13 Jbeta primers. In the study's own analysis: Later analysis identified around 85 million unique TCR beta chains, about 10 million shared. Repertoires were generated with immunoSEQ multiplex PCR, while TCRdb's copy carries only in-frame clones and drops some. V, J and clone size were drawn from that table, and D and trimming were deduced from the DNA. The table shows 120,000 or so clones, with 81% occurring only once. This clone appeared once. Its target is not known. V was clipped by 5 bases and J by 6 bases; unmatched bases: 18. The CDR3 has 17 residues. Germline V gene sequence: CDR1 SGHVS, CDR2 FQNEAQ.

This sequence was found in a man between 18 and 35 years old in good health and CMV-seronegative. Sequencing was performed on PBMCs. The V call is TRBV7-8, the J call TRBJ1-2, with 7 bases identical to TRBD1. The CDR3 sequence: CASSPGGVRGAKDGYTF. For the CDR3, the DNA is TGTGCCAGCAGCCCAGGGGGGGTGCGGGGGGCAAAGGATGGCTACACCTTC.